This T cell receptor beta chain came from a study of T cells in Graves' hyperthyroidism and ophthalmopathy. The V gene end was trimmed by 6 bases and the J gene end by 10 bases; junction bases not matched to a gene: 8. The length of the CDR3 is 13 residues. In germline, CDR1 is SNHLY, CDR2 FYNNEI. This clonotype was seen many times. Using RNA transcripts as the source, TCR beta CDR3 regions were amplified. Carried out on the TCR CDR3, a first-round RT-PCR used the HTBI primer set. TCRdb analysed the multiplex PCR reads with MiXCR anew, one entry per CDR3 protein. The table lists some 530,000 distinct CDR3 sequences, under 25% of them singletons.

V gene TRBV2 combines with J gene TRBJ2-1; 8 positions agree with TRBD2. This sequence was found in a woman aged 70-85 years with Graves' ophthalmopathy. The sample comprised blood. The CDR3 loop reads CASSPGLDREQFF. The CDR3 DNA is TGTGCCAGCAGCCCGGGACTAGATAGGGAGCAGTTCTTC.